This T cell receptor (beta chain) was captured in a study of blood T cell repertoires in COVID-19. CDR3 size: 14 residues. Trimming removed 6 bases at V and 4 bases at J, with 15 bases between. CDR1 and CDR2 from the germline V gene are KGHSH and LQKENI. Measured with immunoSEQ multiplex PCR; TCRdb has only the in-frame clones, and not every one. The data hold 200,000 to 250,000 clones, with roughly nine tenths observed a single time. The sample taken for sequencing was peripheral blood. V is TRBV18 and J is TRBJ2-5, with D possibly being TRBD2 (5 bases). The TCR comes from a woman younger than 30 who had recovered from COVID-19. CDR3 loop: CASSSRPGVETQYF. The CDR3 DNA reads as TGTGCCAGCTCGAGCCGACCCGGGGTAGAGACCCAGTACTTC.